This TCR beta chain was obtained from a study of shared clonotypes between healthy human individuals. Over several immunoSEQ plates, each subset's genomic DNA was distributed in even portions. Profiled with immunoSEQ multiplex PCR; TCRdb holds only in-frame clones, not every one. The table shows approximately 1.4 million clones, with around 98% occurring only once. Study results and limitations: Researchers found naive subsets generally carried larger estimated richness than memory subsets.

Details on this clone: What it binds is not known.

V lost 0 bases to trimming and J lost 6 bases, with 12 bases between them. Germline CDR1 reads SNHLY; CDR2 reads FYNNEI. This CDR3 region has 15 residues. The specimen was naive CD4+ T cells sorted from blood. Subset given: CD45RA+ positively selected. The chain carries TRBV2 and TRBJ2-4, with D perhaps TRBD1 (6 bases). The clonotype comes from a young man in good health. Here the CDR3 DNA reads TGTGCCAGCAGTGAAGCGGGGGCCCGGCGAAACATTCAGTACTTC. Amino acids: CASSEAGARRNIQYF.